These 17 T cell receptor beta chains came from one sample sequenced in a study of cytomegalovirus exposure and HLA in healthy donors. The PCR was carried out with 60 Vbeta primers and 13 Jbeta primers. This table comes from immunoSEQ multiplex PCR, and its TCRdb copy is limited to in-frame clones, with some not included. Altogether tens of thousands of clones are present, 78% being singletons, with the ten largest covering 4.5% to 7%. Material for sequencing was PBMCs. These receptors came from a male donor in good health and CMV-seropositive.

DNA for the CDR3: TGTGCCAGCAGCTTAACCGGACAGGGAGCCTACGAGCAGTACTTC. It specifies CASSLTGQGAYEQYF. The V and J genes are TRBV7-2 and TRBJ2-7; 8 nucleotides match TRBD1. The CDR3 covers 15 residues. The germline CDR1 and CDR2 sequences are SGHTA and FQGNSA. Unmatched junction bases numbered 5, after V lost 2 bases and J lost 2 bases.

Only a few counts were recorded for this clone. V usage is TRBV19 and J usage is TRBJ1-2, with D tentatively TRBD1 (5 bases). Germline V gives CDR1 LNHDA, CDR2 SQIVND (reference sequence). Trimming stripped 6 bases from V and 7 bases from J, with 21 bases between. The CDR3 extends over 15 amino acids. The CDR3 loop reads CASSFQDGGGSGYTF. CDR3 in DNA: TGTGCCAGTAGCTTCCAAGACGGGGGAGGGAGTGGCTACACCTTC.

The chain combines TRBV14 with TRBJ2-1, with 15 bases matching TRBD2. V shed 4 bases, J shed 7 bases, and the junction held 8 bases outside the gene matches. This CDR3 is built from 17 residues. Germline V gene data show CDR1 as SGHDN and CDR2 as FVKESK. The CDR3 spells CASSPRAGTSGRNEQFF. The CDR3 DNA reads as TGTGCCAGCAGCCCCCGGGCCGGGACTAGCGGGAGGAATGAGCAGTTCTTC. Based on the CDR3 plus reference TRBV14 and TRBJ2-1, the full variable domain is EAGVTQFPSHSVIEKGQTVTLRCDPISGHDNLYWYRRVMGKEIKFLLHFVKESKQDESGMPNNRFLAERTGGTYSTLKVQPAELEDSGVYFCASSPRAGTSGRNEQFFGPGTRLTVL.

The chain employs TRBV7-9 and TRBJ2-1; no definite D call. The CDR3 loop spans 12 amino acids. Trimming took 5 bases from V and 4 from J, leaving 6 bases between them. The germline CDR1 and CDR2 sequences are SEHNR and FQNEAQ (reference sequence). This CDR3 reads CASSRDYNEQFF. The CDR3 DNA sequence: TGTGCCAGCAGCCGCGATTACAATGAGCAGTTCTTC.

This chain uses TRBV5-1 with TRBJ2-2; D call uncertain. Looked up from germline, CDR1 is SGHRS and CDR2 is YFSETQ. The CDR3 spans 12 residues. V was trimmed by 4 bases and J by 3 bases, leaving 4 bases between them. In DNA, the CDR3 is TGCGCCAGCAGCCCAGACACCGGGGAGCTGTTTTTT. This sequence encodes CASSPDTGELFF.

The chain couples TRBV7-9 to TRBJ2-7; D might be TRBD1 (5 bases). V gave up 2 bases and J gave up 4 bases, with 15 bases separating them. The V gene's germline CDR1 is SEHNR and CDR2 FQNEAQ (reference sequence). The CDR3 is 15 amino acids. CDR3 sequence reads: CASSLRSDSLYEQYF. The CDR3, as DNA: TGTGCCAGCAGCTTAAGAAGTGACAGTCTTTACGAGCAGTACTTC.

This chain links TRBV5-6 with TRBJ1-5; D gene ambiguous. Germline-derived CDR1 and CDR2 are SGHDT and YYEEEE. V dropped 4 bases and J dropped 5 bases, with 16 bases sitting between them. The CDR3 covers 15 residues. CDR3 DNA: TGTGCCAGCAGCGAAACAACCAGAAGCGATCAGCCCCAGCATTTT. Translating gives CASSETTRSDQPQHF.

The rearrangement uses TRBV7-8 and TRBJ2-1; possibly TRBD2 for D (5 bases). The CDR3 runs to 12 residues. The germline gives CDR1 SGHVS, CDR2 FQNEAQ. Trimming shortened V by 1 base and J by 14 bases, and 12 bases separated the two germline ends. CDR3 sequence reads: CASSLDGVKEFF. The CDR3 DNA follows: TGTGCCAGCAGCTTAGACGGGGTCAAGGAGTTCTTC.

This chain uses TRBV13 with TRBJ2-1; 11 nucleotides agree with TRBD2. With V trimmed by 4 bases and J by 0 bases, 2 bases remained unmatched. This CDR3 region has 16 residues. Germline CDR1 PRHDT, CDR2 FYEKMQ (reference sequence). The CDR3 sequence: CASSSTSGDSYNEQFF. The CDR3 bases are TGTGCCAGCAGCTCGACTAGCGGGGACTCCTACAATGAGCAGTTCTTC.

V and J are TRBV4-1 and TRBJ2-7; the match to TRBD2 covers 8 bases. The germline V gene has CDR1 MGHRA and CDR2 YSYEKL. The CDR3 covers 15 residues. The V and J ends lost 1 base and 1 base, in that order; junction bases with no gene match: 3. CDR3 region: CASSQGVAGSYEQYF. CDR3 nucleotides: TGCGCCAGCAGCCAAGGGGTAGCGGGATCCTACGAGCAGTACTTC.

The rearrangement uses TRBV7-6 and TRBJ2-2; 7 nucleotides match TRBD1. J lost 4 bases, V lost 1 base, and 9 bases had no gene match. There are 17 residues in the CDR3. The V gene's germline CDR1 is SGHVS and CDR2 FNYEAQ. CDR3 loop: CASSLESGGYSTGELFF. In nucleotides, the CDR3 is TGTGCCAGCAGCTTAGAGTCAGGGGGTTATAGCACCGGGGAGCTGTTTTTT.

The chain recombines TRBV28 with TRBJ2-7; a weak D match, TRBD2 (7 bases). V was trimmed by 7 bases and J by 0 bases, leaving 13 bases between them. Per the germline V gene, CDR1 is MDHEN and CDR2 is SYDVKM. The CDR3 is 14 residues long. This CDR3 reads CASTQGTISYEQYF. CDR3 coding DNA: TGTGCCAGCACCCAGGGGACTATCTCCTACGAGCAGTACTTC. The entire variable domain, with the rest obtained from reference TRBV28 and TRBJ2-7, is as follows: DVKVTQSSRYLVKRTGEKVFLECVQDMDHENMFWYRQDPGLGLRLIYFSYDVKMKEKGDIPEGYSVSREKKERFSLILESASTNQTSMYLCASTQGTISYEQYFGPGTRLTVT.

The chain uses TRBV6-6 and TRBJ2-7; D is uncertain. V shed 6 bases and J shed 0 bases, with 12 bases lying between them. The CDR3 totals 14 residues. The germline V gene has CDR1 MNHNY and CDR2 SVGAGI (reference sequence). The chain's CDR3 is CASSQTVGSYEQYF. The CDR3, as DNA: TGTGCCAGCAGCCAAACAGTCGGCTCCTACGAGCAGTACTTC.

V is TRBV7-2 and J is TRBJ1-2; no firm D call. This CDR3 has 13 residues. The V end lost 1 base, the J end lost 8 bases, and 11 bases lay between the germline ends. Germline CDR1 SGHTA, CDR2 FQGNSA. DNA of the CDR3: TGTGCCAGCAGCTTAGAGGCAATGCGGGGCTACACCTTC. Protein sequence: CASSLEAMRGYTF.

The chain couples TRBV27 to TRBJ1-2; 9 positions agree with TRBD1. Germline V gene lookup returns CDR1 MNHEY and CDR2 SMNVEV (reference sequence). The CDR3 runs to 14 residues. J was trimmed by 4 bases and V by 6 bases; bases with no gene match: 6. The CDR3 bases are TGTGCCAGCAGAGAGACAGGGGGAGGCTATGGCTACACCTTC. The encoded protein is CASRETGGGYGYTF.

This rearrangement joins TRBV5-1 to TRBJ2-1; TRBD2 agrees at 7 bases. Per germline, CDR1 SGHRS and CDR2 YFSETQ. This CDR3 contains 15 residues. The trim removed 2 bases at V and 2 bases at J, leaving 4 bases unmatched. The CDR3 region has the DNA TGCGCCAGCAGCTTTGGGGGAGGGCCCTACAATGAGCAGTTCTTC. As protein: CASSFGGGPYNEQFF.

Only a few counts were recorded for this clone. This chain uses TRBV5-4 with TRBJ2-3; D not certain. This CDR3 spans 13 amino acids. CDR1 and CDR2 (germline): SGHNT, YYREEE (reference sequence). Deletions cut 0 bases from V and 3 bases from J, with 5 bases between. Here the CDR3 reads CASSLAGTDTQYF. The CDR3 nucleotides read TGTGCCAGCAGCTTGGCCGGGACAGATACGCAGTATTTT.